The 27 T cell receptor beta chains presented below share a single source sample, sequenced in a study of breast tumors, draining lymph nodes, adjacent tissues. A single record per CDR3 protein comes from TCRdb applying MiXCR to the multiplex PCR reads. In the table there are around 15,000 distinct CDR3 sequences, about half of which are singletons. The sample comprised tumor-adjacent breast tissue. All receptors derive from a female donor with breast cancer. Some clones in this sample may be carry-over from other donors' samples.

This clonotype has ten or more counts. The chain is built from TRBV7-9 and TRBJ2-2; the D gene is possibly TRBD2 (6 bases). Germline loops: CDR1 SEHNR, CDR2 FQNEAQ (reference sequence). With 11 bases removed from V and 1 base from J, the gap between germline ends came to 14 bases. The CDR3 length is 14 residues. The DNA of the CDR3 is TGTGCCGTCACGAGGCGGGAGAACACCGGGGAGCTGTTTTTT. It is translated as CAVTRRENTGELFF.

This clonotype was found once. The junction departs from the called germline gene at one end, perhaps through a read error. The V and J genes are TRBV5-5 and TRBJ2-7, with 11 bases fitting TRBD1. Germline lookup yields CDR1 SGHKS and CDR2 YYEKEE (reference sequence). The CDR3 spans 16 residues. CDR3 DNA sequence: TGTGCCGGCAGAGGTAGCGGGACAGGGGGGTTCAACGAGCAGTACTTT. Its protein product is CAGRGSGTGGFNEQYF. The whole variable domain, filled in from reference TRBV5-5 and TRBJ2-7, reads DAGVTQSPTHLIKTRGQQVTLRCSPISGHKSVSWYQQVLGQGPQFIFQYYEKEERGRGNFPDRFSARQFPNYSSELNVNALLLGDSALYLCAGRGSGTGGFNEQYFGPGTRLTVT.

In this sample, this clonotype is medium-sized. J is TRBJ2-1 and V is TRBV2; 10 bases map to TRBD1. Germline V CDR1 and CDR2: SNHLY, FYNNEI. Trimming at V came to 7 bases and at J to 1 base, leaving 4 bases not matched to a gene. The CDR3 is made up of 15 amino acids. The CDR3 coding sequence is TGTGCCAGCACGAGACAGGGGGCTTCCTACAATGAGCAGTTCTTC. Its translation: CASTRQGASYNEQFF.

Turning to this clonotype: An end of the junction does not agree with germline; a read error may underlie this. The CDR3 is CASEGQEITYEQSF. The CDR3 nucleotides are TGTGCCAGCGAAGGGCAGGAAATCACTTACGAGCAGTCCTTC. The chain joins TRBV2 to TRBJ2-7; D is ambiguous. This CDR3 has 14 residues. The germline V gene has CDR1 SNHLY and CDR2 FYNNEI.

This clonotype is judged medium-sized. The rearrangement uses TRBV14 and TRBJ2-3; tentatively, D is TRBD2 (6 bases). The germline V and J ends were trimmed by 0 bases and 3 bases, with 19 bases remaining between them. The length of the CDR3 is 18 residues. The germline gives CDR1 SGHDN, CDR2 FVKESK. CDR3 protein: CASSQDFLTGLETDTQYF. The CDR3 bases are TGTGCCAGCAGCCAAGATTTCTTAACGGGACTCGAAACAGATACGCAGTATTTT.

This clonotype was picked up many times. The chain has TRBV19 and TRBJ2-7, with TRBD1 identical over 8 bases. Losses at the gene ends were 1 base for V and 7 bases for J; bases not matched to a gene: 6. The CDR3 has 14 amino acids. CDR1 LNHDA and CDR2 SQIVND come from the germline V gene (reference sequence). The CDR3 loop reads CASSIGQGAGEQYF. The DNA of the CDR3 is TGTGCCAGTAGTATAGGGCAGGGGGCTGGAGAGCAGTACTTC.

This clonotype has at least ten counts. The rearrangement links TRBV5-1 to TRBJ2-5; D is unclear. The CDR3 consists of 15 residues. The germline V gene has CDR1 SGHRS and CDR2 YFSETQ. Deletions cut 4 bases from V and 1 base from J, with 14 bases between. CDR3 loop: CASSDALTFQETQYF. The CDR3 coding sequence is TGCGCCAGCAGCGACGCCCTGACTTTCCAAGAGACCCAGTACTTC.

Within the sample, this clonotype is medium-sized. V gene TRBV24-1 combines with J gene TRBJ2-1, with D hard to call. V was clipped by 0 bases and J by 9 bases, with 8 bases between them. There are 13 residues in the CDR3. CDR1 is KGHDR and CDR2 is SFDVKD in the germline V gene. For the CDR3, the DNA is TGTGCCACCAGTGATTTGAGTAGCAGTGAGCAGTTCTTC. Its protein product is CATSDLSSSEQFF.

Comments on this clonotype: Since no conserved phenylalanine or tryptophan closes the CDR3, a read error is the likely cause. This chain links TRBV5-1 with TRBJ2-3, with 8 bases aligning to TRBD2. Germline V gene data show CDR1 as SGHRS and CDR2 as YFSETQ. CDR3 length: 14 residues. For the CDR3, the DNA is TGCACCAGCAGCGGGACTAGGGGGGCAGATACGCAGTATTCT. As protein: CTSSGTRGADTQYS.

The genes are TRBV7-2 and TRBJ1-5; tentative D call: TRBD1 (6 bases). Germline V gene data show CDR1 as SGHTA and CDR2 as FQGNSA. This CDR3 has 16 amino acids. V was clipped by 0 bases and J by 4 bases, with 13 bases between them. DNA of the CDR3: TGTGCCAGCAGCTTAGCCGTACCAACAGGGAATCAGCCCCAGCATTTT. Translation gives CASSLAVPTGNQPQHF.

This clonotype has just one count. This CDR3 is missing its conserved last phenylalanine or tryptophan, likely due to a read error. It is unclear where the CDR3 begins or ends on the DNA, so no DNA is shown, and the CDR3 is as TCRdb lists it. The chain employs TRBV9 and TRBJ1-6. From its first to its last residue, the CDR3 has 9 amino acids. Germline-derived CDR1 and CDR2 are SGDLS and YYNGEE. This CDR3 is CASSVGTFA.

The rearrangement joins TRBV9 to TRBJ2-1; TRBD1 is a possible D gene (6 bases). This CDR3 has 14 amino acids. Germline CDR1 SGDLS, CDR2 YYNGEE. V lost 6 bases, J lost 1 base, and 11 bases lay in between. In DNA form, the CDR3 reads TGTGCCAGCAAACAGGACAGTTCCTACAATGAGCAGTTCTTC. Protein sequence: CASKQDSSYNEQFF.

The V and J genes are TRBV6-2 or TRBV6-3 and TRBJ2-7, with D possibly called TRBD1 or TRBD2 (5 bases each). Germline V lookup: CDR1 MNHEY, CDR2 SVGEGT. Trimming removed 0 bases at V and 3 bases at J, with 9 bases between. This CDR3 is 14 amino acids long. This CDR3 is CASSYSGDFYEQYF. In nucleotides, the CDR3 is TGTGCCAGCAGTTACTCGGGGGATTTCTACGAGCAGTACTTC.

The CDR3 protein is CASSRTSGRSDTQYF. The CDR3 region has the DNA TGTGCCAGCAGTCGGACTAGCGGGAGGTCCGATACGCAGTATTTT. The rearrangement joins TRBV6-5 to TRBJ2-3, with 14 nucleotides matching TRBD2. CDR1 and CDR2 (germline): MNHEY, SVGAGI. Trimming removed 5 bases from V and 6 bases from J; junction bases left unmatched: 4. This CDR3 spans 15 amino acids.

This clonotype was counted at least ten times. The chain carries TRBV30 and TRBJ2-3, with D hard to call. The CDR3 totals 13 residues. V gave up 3 bases and J gave up 0 bases, with 7 bases separating them. In germline, CDR1 is GTSNPN, CDR2 SVGIG (reference sequence). In DNA form, the CDR3 reads TGTGCCTGGAGGTGGTCTAGCACAGATACGCAGTATTTT. Translated, it gives CAWRWSSTDTQYF.

The rearrangement links TRBV6-2 or TRBV6-3 to TRBJ2-7, with 7 positions matching TRBD1. This CDR3 has 15 amino acids. CDR1 and CDR2 from the germline V gene are MNHEY and SVGEGT. Germline trimming cut 2 bases from V and 2 bases from J; bases unmatched to any gene: 6. Here the CDR3 reads CASSYDTGTAYEQYF. In DNA, the CDR3 is TGTGCCAGCAGTTACGACACCGGGACAGCCTACGAGCAGTACTTC.

By share, this clonotype counts as medium-sized. V gene TRBV25-1 combines with J gene TRBJ1-6; 7 positions match TRBD1. The J segment lost 8 bases and the V segment lost 3 bases, leaving 4 bases of the junction unmatched. This CDR3 contains 14 residues. Germline V CDR1 and CDR2: MGHDK, SYGVNS. CDR3 nucleotides: TGTGCCAGCAGTGATTGGGACAGCTATTCACCCCTCCACTTT. This translates into CASSDWDSYSPLHF.

The V and J genes are TRBV14 and TRBJ2-5; D call uncertain. CDR1 SGHDN and CDR2 FVKESK come from the germline V gene. The CDR3 has 14 residues. V was clipped by 5 bases and J by 1 base, with 11 bases between them. The CDR3 is CASSATKSQETQYF. The CDR3 DNA reads TGTGCCAGCAGCGCTACAAAGAGCCAAGAGACCCAGTACTTC.

The rearrangement links TRBV2 to TRBJ2-7; D is undetermined. The CDR3 sequence is 13 residues long. Germline V gives CDR1 SNHLY, CDR2 FYNNEI. V was clipped by 4 bases and J by 3 bases, with 10 bases between them. CDR3 in amino acids: CASSGTEYYEQYF. DNA for the CDR3: TGTGCCAGCAGTGGCACGGAGTACTACGAGCAGTACTTC.

This clonotype is a singleton in its sample. This chain joins TRBV30 and TRBJ1-1, with D perhaps TRBD1 (6 bases). Germline CDR1 reads GTSNPN; CDR2 reads SVGIG (reference sequence). With 2 bases removed from V and 5 bases from J, the gap between germline ends came to 12 bases. The CDR3 is 13 amino acids. The CDR3 is CAWSRNRETEAFF. The CDR3 region has the DNA TGTGCCTGGAGTCGTAACAGGGAAACTGAAGCTTTCTTT.

CDR3 in amino acids: CASSQAGPNTIYF. CDR3 sequence (DNA): TGCGCCAGCAGCCAAGCGGGGCCGAACACCATATATTTT. The chain links TRBV4-3 to TRBJ1-3; TRBD1 might be the D (5 bases). The CDR3 contains 13 residues. CDR1 and CDR2 from the germline V gene are LGHNA and YSLEER. The V end was cut by 1 base, the J end by 7 bases, with 8 bases between.

This clonotype showed up many times. V gene TRBV28 combines with J gene TRBJ2-3, with D maybe TRBD2 (6 bases). The germline V and J ends were trimmed by 2 bases and 1 base, with 10 bases remaining between them. The CDR3 has 15 residues. CDR1 and CDR2 (germline): MDHEN, SYDVKM. The CDR3 reads CASSLRGGGTDTQYF. CDR3 DNA sequence: TGTGCCAGCAGTTTACGGGGAGGTGGCACAGATACGCAGTATTTT.

Sample share makes this clonotype medium-sized. The rearrangement joins TRBV4-2 to TRBJ2-5; 8 nucleotides line up with TRBD2. The CDR3 is 15 residues long. With 0 bases clipped from V and 3 bases from J, the junction kept 3 bases outside the gene matches. Germline V gene sequence: CDR1 LGHNA, CDR2 YNFKEQ. The CDR3 nucleotides are TGTGCCAGCAGCCAAGATCGAGCGGGAGAAGAGACCCAGTACTTC. Residues: CASSQDRAGEETQYF.

The chain links TRBV20-1 to TRBJ1-5, with D possibly being TRBD1 (5 bases). The CDR3 is 15 residues long. The V end lost 0 bases, the J end lost 4 bases, and 13 bases lay between the germline ends. Germline V gene sequence: CDR1 DFQATT, CDR2 SNEGSKA (reference sequence). The CDR3 coding sequence is TGCAGTGCTAGAGATGGCGCAGGGAATAATCAGCCCCAGCATTTT. This encodes CSARDGAGNNQPQHF.

There are many counts of this clonotype. A single base separates this from a much larger clone, so it may be a read error. The chain recombines TRBV7-2 with TRBJ2-1; 8 nucleotides match TRBD1. CDR1 SGHTA and CDR2 FQGNSA come from the germline V gene. The CDR3 loop spans 17 amino acids. The V and J ends lost 4 bases and 7 bases, in that order; junction bases with no gene match: 15. CDR3 in DNA: TGTGCCAGCAGCTCAAAGCGCGGGACAGGAGGGGCGAATGAGCAGTTCTTC. This codes for CASSSKRGTGGANEQFF. Looking up the rest from reference TRBV7-2 and TRBJ2-1 gives the full variable domain: GAGVSQSPSNKVTEKGKDVELRCDPISGHTALYWYRQSLGQGLEFLIYFQGNSAPDKSGLPSDRFSAERTGGSVSTLTIQRTQQEDSAVYLCASSSKRGTGGANEQFFGPGTRLTVL.

The chain has TRBV7-3 and TRBJ2-6; no firm D call. The CDR3 contains 17 residues. Germline lookup yields CDR1 SGHTA and CDR2 FQGTGA. V dropped 0 bases and J dropped 0 bases, with 9 bases sitting between them. The CDR3, as DNA: TGTGCCAGCAGCTTAACGGGTCTAAGCTCTGGGGCCAACGTCCTGACTTTC. Its protein product is CASSLTGLSSGANVLTF.

This chain connects TRBV2 to TRBJ2-6; TRBD1 matches at 7 bases. V dropped 6 bases and J dropped 1; count of bases not matched to a gene: 6. The CDR3 totals 16 residues. The V gene's germline CDR1 is SNHLY and CDR2 FYNNEI. The CDR3 loop reads CASSDRVFSGANVLTF. In DNA, the CDR3 is TGTGCCAGCAGCGACAGGGTTTTTTCTGGGGCCAACGTCCTGACTTTC.